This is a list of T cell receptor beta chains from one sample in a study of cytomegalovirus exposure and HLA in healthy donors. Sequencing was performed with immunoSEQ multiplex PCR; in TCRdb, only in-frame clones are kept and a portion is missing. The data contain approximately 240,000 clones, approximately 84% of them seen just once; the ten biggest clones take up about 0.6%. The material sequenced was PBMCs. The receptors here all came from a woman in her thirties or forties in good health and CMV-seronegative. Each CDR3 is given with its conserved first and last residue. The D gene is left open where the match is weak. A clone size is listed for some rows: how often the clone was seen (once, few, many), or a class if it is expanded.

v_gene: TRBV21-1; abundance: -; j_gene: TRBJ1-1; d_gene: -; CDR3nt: TGTGCCAGCACCAGCCCCCGGGACAGGAGGCTCAAGGGGAACACTGAAGCTTTCTTT; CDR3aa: CASTSPRDRRLKGNTEAFF
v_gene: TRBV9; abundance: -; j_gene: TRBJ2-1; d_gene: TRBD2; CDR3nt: TGTGCCAGCAGCGTATCGACTAGCGGGGGGGTGGATGAGCAGTTCTTC; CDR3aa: CASSVSTSGGVDEQFF
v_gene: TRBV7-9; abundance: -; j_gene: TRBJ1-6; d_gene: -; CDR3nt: TGTGCCAGCAACTCTCGTAATTCACCCCTCCACTTT; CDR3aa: CASNSRNSPLHF
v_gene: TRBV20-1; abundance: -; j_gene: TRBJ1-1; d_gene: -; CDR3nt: TGCAGTGCTAGGCAGATCACTGAAGCTTTCTTT; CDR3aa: CSARQITEAFF
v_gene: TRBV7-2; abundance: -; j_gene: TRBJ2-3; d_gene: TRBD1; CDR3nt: TGTGCCAGCAGCTTACTGGCAGGGGGCGTGTCAGATACGCAGTATTTT; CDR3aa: CASSLLAGGVSDTQYF
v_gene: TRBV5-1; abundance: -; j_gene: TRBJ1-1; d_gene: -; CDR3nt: TGCGCCAGCAGCTACTCAGACAGTAACGAAGCTTTCTTT; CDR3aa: CASSYSDSNEAFF
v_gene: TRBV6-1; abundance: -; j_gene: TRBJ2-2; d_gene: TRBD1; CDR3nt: TGTGCCAGCATACGACAGGGGGGGAACACCGGGGAGCTGTTTTTT; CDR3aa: CASIRQGGNTGELFF
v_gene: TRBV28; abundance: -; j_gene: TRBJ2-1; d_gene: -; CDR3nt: TGTGCCAGCAGGGGGCAATACAATGAGCAGTTCTTC; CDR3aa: CASRGQYNEQFF
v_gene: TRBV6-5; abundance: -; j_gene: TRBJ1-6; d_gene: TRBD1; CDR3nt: TGTGCCAGCTTGGGACAGGAGTATTCACCCCTCCACTTT; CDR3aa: CASLGQEYSPLHF
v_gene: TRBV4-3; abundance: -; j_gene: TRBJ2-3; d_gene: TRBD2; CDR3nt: TGCGCCAGCAGCCGGGAGCGGGGGCCGAGTGATACGCAGTATTTT; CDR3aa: CASSRERGPSDTQYF
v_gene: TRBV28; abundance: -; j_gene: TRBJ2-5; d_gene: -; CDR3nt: TGTGCCAGCCTTGGGGGGGCTAGCGGCCACGAGACCCAGTACTTC; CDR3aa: CASLGGASGHETQYF
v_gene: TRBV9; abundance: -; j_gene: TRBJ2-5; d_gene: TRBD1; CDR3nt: TGTGCCAGCAGCCCGGGACAGGGGACAGGCGCGGAGACCCAGTACTTC; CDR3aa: CASSPGQGTGAETQYF
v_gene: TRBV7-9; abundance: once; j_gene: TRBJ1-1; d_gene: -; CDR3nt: TGTTCCAGCAGCTTAGCTTCAGGGAAAGCTTTCTTT; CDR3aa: CSSSLASGKAFF
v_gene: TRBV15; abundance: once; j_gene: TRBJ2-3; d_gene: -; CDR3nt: TGTGCCACCAGCGGCGGGGAACTCCTCACAGATACGCAGTATTTT; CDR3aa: CATSGGELLTDTQYF
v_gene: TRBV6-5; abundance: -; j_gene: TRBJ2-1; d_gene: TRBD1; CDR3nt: TGTGCCAGCAGTCGGCAGGGGGAATACAATGAGCAGTTCTTC; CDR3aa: CASSRQGEYNEQFF
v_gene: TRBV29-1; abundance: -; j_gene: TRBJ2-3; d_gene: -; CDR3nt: TGCAGCGTTGATAGGCAGGACTTGCAGTATTTT; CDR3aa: CSVDRQDLQYF
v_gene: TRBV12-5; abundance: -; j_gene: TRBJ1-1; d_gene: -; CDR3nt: TGTGCTAGTGGCCACTTCACTATATCGGCTTTCTTT; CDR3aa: CASGHFTISAFF
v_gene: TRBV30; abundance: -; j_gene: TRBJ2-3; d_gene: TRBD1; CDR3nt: TGTGCCTGGAGTGGGACAGGGGTCACAGATACGCAGTATTTT; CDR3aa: CAWSGTGVTDTQYF
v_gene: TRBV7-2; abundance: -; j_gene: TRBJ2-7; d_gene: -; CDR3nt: TGTGCCAGCAGCGGGCCGAGCTCCTACGAGCAGTACTTC; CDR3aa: CASSGPSSYEQYF
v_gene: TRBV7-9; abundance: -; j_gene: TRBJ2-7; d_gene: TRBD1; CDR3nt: TGTGCCGGCAGTAAAAGGGTCGACAGGGGGCCCTCCTACGAGCAGTACTTC; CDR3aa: CAGSKRVDRGPSYEQYF
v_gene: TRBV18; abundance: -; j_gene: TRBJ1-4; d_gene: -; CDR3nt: TGTGCCAGCTCAGTCACAGGAGCGTCTAATGAAAAACTGTTTTTT; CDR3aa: CASSVTGASNEKLFF
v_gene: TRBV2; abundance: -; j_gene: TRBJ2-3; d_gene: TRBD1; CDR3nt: TGTGCCAGCACCTCCCCCGCAACAGGGGCAGCAGATACGCAGTATTTT; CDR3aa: CASTSPATGAADTQYF
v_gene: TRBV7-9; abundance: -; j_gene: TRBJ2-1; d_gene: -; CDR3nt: TGTGCCAGCAGCTTAGGAGGGTCAAGCAATGAGCAGTTCTTC; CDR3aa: CASSLGGSSNEQFF
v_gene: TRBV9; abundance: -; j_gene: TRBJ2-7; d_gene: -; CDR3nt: TGTGCCAGCAGCGTAGGGGGCTTCCCCTACGAGCAGTACTTC; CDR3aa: CASSVGGFPYEQYF
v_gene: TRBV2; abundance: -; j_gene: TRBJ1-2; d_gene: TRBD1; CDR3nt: TGTGCCAGCAGTGATCCGGCCAGGGGGCAGAATGGCTACACCTTC; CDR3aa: CASSDPARGQNGYTF
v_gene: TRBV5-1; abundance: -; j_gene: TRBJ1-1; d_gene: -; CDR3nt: TGCGCCAGCAGCTTGGTGGGGGGGCACGTGACTGAAGCTTTCTTT; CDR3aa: CASSLVGGHVTEAFF
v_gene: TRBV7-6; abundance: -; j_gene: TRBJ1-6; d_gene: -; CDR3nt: TGTGCCAGCAGCTCAGACAGTAATTCACCCCTCCACTTT; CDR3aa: CASSSDSNSPLHF
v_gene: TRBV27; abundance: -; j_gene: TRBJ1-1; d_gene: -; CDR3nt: TGTGCCAGCAGCCTCAGGGAGAACACTGAAGCTTTCTTT; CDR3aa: CASSLRENTEAFF
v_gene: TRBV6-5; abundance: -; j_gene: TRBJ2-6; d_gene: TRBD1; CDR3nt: TGTGCCAGCAGTTTACAGGGGGCAACCGGGGCCAACGTCCTGACTTTC; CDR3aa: CASSLQGATGANVLTF
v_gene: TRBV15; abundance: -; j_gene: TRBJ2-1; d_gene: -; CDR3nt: TGTGCCACCAGCAGAGACGGGAACAATGAGCAGTTCTTC; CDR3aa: CATSRDGNNEQFF
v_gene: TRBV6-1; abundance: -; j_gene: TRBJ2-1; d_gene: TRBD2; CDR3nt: TGTGCCGCCAGCGGGGGGCTCTACAATGAGCAGTTCTTC; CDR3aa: CAASGGLYNEQFF
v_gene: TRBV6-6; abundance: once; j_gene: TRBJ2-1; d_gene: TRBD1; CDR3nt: TGTGCCAGCAGCCCAGGGGGCCAAGAGCAGTTCTTC; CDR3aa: CASSPGGQEQFF
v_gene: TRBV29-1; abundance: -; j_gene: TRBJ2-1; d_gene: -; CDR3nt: TGCAGCGTTGAGGTCGGGGGATGGAACCATGAGCAGTTCTTC; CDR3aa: CSVEVGGWNHEQFF
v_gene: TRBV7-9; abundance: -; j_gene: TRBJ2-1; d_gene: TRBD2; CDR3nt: TGTGCCAGCAGCGGGCCGGGCGGGGGGGCCGATGAGCAGTTCTTC; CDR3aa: CASSGPGGGADEQFF
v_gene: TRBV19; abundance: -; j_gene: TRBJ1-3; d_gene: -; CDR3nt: TGTGCCAGTACCACGGTTGACTCTGGAAACACCATATATTTT; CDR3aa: CASTTVDSGNTIYF
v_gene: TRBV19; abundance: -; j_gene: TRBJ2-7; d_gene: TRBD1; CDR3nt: TGTGCCAGTAGGATGACAGGGGGTACCTACGAGCAGTACTTC; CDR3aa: CASRMTGGTYEQYF
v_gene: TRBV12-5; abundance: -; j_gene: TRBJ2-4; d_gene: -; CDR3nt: TGTGCTAGTGCCCCGCCCCTGGGGCTAGCCAAAAACATTCAGTACTTC; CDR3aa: CASAPPLGLAKNIQYF
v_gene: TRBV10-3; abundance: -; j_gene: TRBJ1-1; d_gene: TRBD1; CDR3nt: TGTGCCACTGAAACAGGGGGCCGGGCTGAAGCTTTCTTT; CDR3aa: CATETGGRAEAFF
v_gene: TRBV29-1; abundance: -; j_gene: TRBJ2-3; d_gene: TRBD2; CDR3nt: TGCAGCGTTGGTAGAAGCGGGGAGTGGGATACGCAGTATTTT; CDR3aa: CSVGRSGEWDTQYF
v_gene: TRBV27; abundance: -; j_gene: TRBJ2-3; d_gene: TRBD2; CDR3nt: TGTGCCAGCAGTTTATTAGCTAGCGGGGGGCTGATGGATACGCAGTATTTT; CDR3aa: CASSLLASGGLMDTQYF
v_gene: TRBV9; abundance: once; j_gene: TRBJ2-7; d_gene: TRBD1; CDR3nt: TGTGCCAGCAGCGCCTACCCAGGGGGGACAGGTCGCTCCGAGCAGTACTTC; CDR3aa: CASSAYPGGTGRSEQYF
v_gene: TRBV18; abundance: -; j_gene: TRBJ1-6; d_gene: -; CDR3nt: TGTGCCAGCTCACTTTCCGAGGGAGATTCACCCCTCCACTTT; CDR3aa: CASSLSEGDSPLHF
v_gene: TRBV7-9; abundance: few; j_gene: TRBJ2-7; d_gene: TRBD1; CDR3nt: TGTGCCAGCAGGAAACACCGGGACAGGGACCACGAGCAGTACTTC; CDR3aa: CASRKHRDRDHEQYF
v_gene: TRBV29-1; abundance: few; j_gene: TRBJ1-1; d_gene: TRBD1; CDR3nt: TGCAGCGTCTCATTGACAGGGAGGAACACTGAAGCTTTCTTT; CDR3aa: CSVSLTGRNTEAFF
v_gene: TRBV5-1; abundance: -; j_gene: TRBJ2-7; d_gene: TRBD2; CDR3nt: TGCGCCAGCAGCTTGGCGTTGGTGGCTAGCGGGGGCTACGAGCAGTACTTC; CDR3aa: CASSLALVASGGYEQYF
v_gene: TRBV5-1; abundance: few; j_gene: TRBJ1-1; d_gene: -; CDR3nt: TGCGCCAGCAGCTACCCGGGGGGTGAGGCTTTCTTT; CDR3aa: CASSYPGGEAFF
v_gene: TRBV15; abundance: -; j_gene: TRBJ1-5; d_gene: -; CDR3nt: TGTGCCACCAGGCCCGAAGGAGGGAAACTTAGCAATCAGCCCCAGCATTTT; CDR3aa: CATRPEGGKLSNQPQHF
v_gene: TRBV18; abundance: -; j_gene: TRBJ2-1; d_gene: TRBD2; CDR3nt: TGTGCCAGCTCACCACCCGGACTAGCGGGGTACAATGAGCAGTTCTTC; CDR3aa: CASSPPGLAGYNEQFF
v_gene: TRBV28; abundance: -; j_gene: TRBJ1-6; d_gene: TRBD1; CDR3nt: TGTGCCAGCAGTTTAATCCAGGGGGGTAATTCACCCCCCCACTTT; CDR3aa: CASSLIQGGNSPPHF
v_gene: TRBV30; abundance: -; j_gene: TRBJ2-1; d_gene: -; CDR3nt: TGTGCCTGGGGCAGGGGCACGGGTATGGATGAGCAGTTCTTC; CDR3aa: CAWGRGTGMDEQFF
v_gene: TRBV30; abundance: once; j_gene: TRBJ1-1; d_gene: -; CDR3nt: TGTGCCTGGGGGAGTCCACGAGCTTTCTTT; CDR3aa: CAWGSPRAFF
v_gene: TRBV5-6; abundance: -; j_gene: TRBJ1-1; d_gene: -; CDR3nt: TGTGCCAGCAGCTTGGGGCAGACAAACACTGAAGCTTTCTTT; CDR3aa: CASSLGQTNTEAFF
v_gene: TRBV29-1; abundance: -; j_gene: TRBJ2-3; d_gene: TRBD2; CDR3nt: TGCAGCGTAGCTAGCGGGGGACAAACAGATACGCAGTATTTT; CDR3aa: CSVASGGQTDTQYF
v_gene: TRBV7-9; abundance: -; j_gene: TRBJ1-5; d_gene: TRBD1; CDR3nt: TGTTCCAGCAGCACAGGGGGCCCTAATCAGCCCCAGCATTTT; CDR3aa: CSSSTGGPNQPQHF
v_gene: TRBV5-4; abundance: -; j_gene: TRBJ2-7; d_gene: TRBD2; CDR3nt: TGTGCCAGCAGCTCAAGACCGGGAGGCTACGAGCAGTACTTC; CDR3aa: CASSSRPGGYEQYF
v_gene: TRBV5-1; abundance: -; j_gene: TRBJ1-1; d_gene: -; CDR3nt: TGCGCCAGCAGTCCCGGGACACGGGTGGACACTGAAGCTTTCTTT; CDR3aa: CASSPGTRVDTEAFF